This T cell receptor (beta chain) was obtained from a study of blood T cell repertoires in COVID-19. Study background: The United States, Italy and Spain provided the acute and convalescent COVID-19 samples. The cDNA or gDNA used as material had been derived from T cells, B-cell-depleted T cells, or PBMCs.

In the original processing: Estimated nucleated cell counts came from reference gene primer amplification. The repertoire was sequenced with immunoSEQ multiplex PCR; TCRdb's copy has only in-frame clones and lacks some. The DNA was the basis for D and trimming; V, J and clone size are from that table. The sample has approximately 100,000 clones, 75% to 90% seen once; the top ten hold about 32%. This CDR3 comprises 14 residues. Per germline, CDR1 MDHEN and CDR2 SYDVKM. Trimming removed 3 bases at V and 4 bases at J, with 12 bases between. The chain carries TRBV28 and TRBJ1-2, with unresolved D. The receptor was derived from a woman over 75 with acute or convalescent COVID-19. Sample: peripheral blood. The CDR3 nucleotides are TGTGCCAGCAGTTTGGGAGGGTTTAGCTATGGCTACACCTTC. Its translation: CASSLGGFSYGYTF.